The 9 T cell receptor beta chains below all came from one sample that was sequenced in a study of blood T cell repertoires in COVID-19. Produced via immunoSEQ multiplex PCR; TCRdb's table is partial and in-frame only. The data contain 150,000 to 200,000 clones, approximately 87% of them seen just once; the ten biggest clones take up over 3.5%. Input material: peripheral blood. Source of these receptors: a man between 18 and 35 years old with active or convalescent COVID-19.

The chain couples TRBV7-2 to TRBJ1-1; D call uncertain. Germline CDR1 and CDR2: SGHTA and FQGNSA. V was cut by 1 base and J by 4 bases, with 16 bases left in between. The CDR3 loop spans 16 amino acids. The CDR3 bases are TGTGCCAGCAGCTTAGGTTTGGTGGTGGGGAGCACTGAAGCTTTCTTT. This encodes CASSLGLVVGSTEAFF.

The CDR3 DNA follows: TGTGCCAGCAGTGAAGCTTCAACAGGGTACTACGAGCAGTACGTC. This codes for CASSEASTGYYEQYV. The chain is built from TRBV6-1 and TRBJ2-7; a possible D gene is TRBD1 (6 bases). Trimming shortened V by 0 bases and J by 3 bases, and 12 bases separated the two germline ends. The CDR3 has 15 residues. Germline loops: CDR1 MNHNS, CDR2 SASEGT.

This clone has just one count. In nucleotides, the CDR3 is TGTGCCAGCAGCCAAGTGTACGGGACTAGCGGCACCCAAGAGACCCAGTACTTC. The encoded protein is CASSQVYGTSGTQETQYF. This chain links TRBV4-2 with TRBJ2-5; 11 bases align to TRBD2. CDR3 length: 18 amino acids. Unmatched junction bases numbered 8, after V lost 1 base and J lost 1 base. Germline V lookup: CDR1 LGHNA, CDR2 YNFKEQ.

This chain uses TRBV28 with TRBJ1-1; D is ambiguous. The V gene's germline CDR1 is MDHEN and CDR2 SYDVKM. CDR3 length: 15 residues. V dropped 3 bases and J dropped 0 bases, with 11 bases sitting between them. CDR3 protein: CASSLSIGMNTEAFF. The CDR3 coding sequence is TGTGCCAGCAGTTTGTCAATCGGGATGAACACTGAAGCTTTCTTT. Combining the CDR3 with reference TRBV28 and TRBJ1-1 gives the whole variable domain DVKVTQSSRYLVKRTGEKVFLECVQDMDHENMFWYRQDPGLGLRLIYFSYDVKMKEKGDIPEGYSVSREKKERFSLILESASTNQTSMYLCASSLSIGMNTEAFFGQGTRLTVV.

The rearrangement links TRBV6-5 to TRBJ2-4; no clear D. This CDR3 has 16 amino acids. The germline CDR1 and CDR2 sequences are MNHEY and SVGAGI. The ends were cut back, 2 bases at V and 3 bases at J, with 14 bases in the middle. CDR3 nucleotides: TGTGCCAGCAGTTACATGGGTACTACGGGCAAAAACATTCAGTACTTC. The encoded protein is CASSYMGTTGKNIQYF.

In its sample, this clone was seen a few times. This chain connects TRBV6-2 or TRBV6-3 to TRBJ1-2, with no clear D. Germline assignment: CDR1 MNHEY and CDR2 SVGEGT. CDR3 length equals 14 residues. The V and J ends lost 0 bases and 1 base respectively, with 6 bases between them. The CDR3 loop reads CASSYSGRNYGYTF. Written as DNA, the CDR3 is TGTGCCAGCAGTTACTCGGGCCGTAACTATGGCTACACCTTC.

The chain joins TRBV3-1 (or the pseudogene TRBV3-2) to TRBJ2-3; weak D call: TRBD2 (5 bases). This CDR3 has 16 residues. The V and J ends lost 1 base and 1 base respectively, with 12 bases between them. Germline CDR1 LGHDT, CDR2 YNNKEL (reference sequence). The CDR3 nucleotides read TGTGCCAGCAGCCAAGCCCGCCTTAGCGGCACAGATACGCAGTATTTT. It yields the protein CASSQARLSGTDTQYF.

This clone occurred once. The chain employs TRBV27 and TRBJ2-3, with a possible D match to TRBD2 (6 bases). CDR1 MNHEY and CDR2 SMNVEV come from the germline V gene (reference sequence). This CDR3 has 17 residues. The V end was cut by 5 bases, the J end by 2 bases, with 20 bases between. The CDR3 spells CASSDPKVAGLTDTQYF. For the CDR3, the DNA is TGTGCCAGCAGTGATCCGAAAGTCGCGGGACTCACAGATACGCAGTATTTT.

The chain uses TRBV2 and TRBJ2-2, with 12 bases fitting TRBD2. Germline assignment: CDR1 SNHLY and CDR2 FYNNEI. V was clipped by 3 bases and J by 5 bases; unmatched bases: 4. The CDR3 contains 16 residues. The CDR3 nucleotides are TGTGCCAGCAGTGACCGCCTAGCGGGGGGGACCGGGGAGCTGTTTTTT. Its translation is CASSDRLAGGTGELFF.